The source of this T cell receptor (beta chain) is a study of patients and donors after allogeneic stem cell transplantation. TCRdb analysed the RT-PCR reads with MiXCR anew, one entry per CDR3 protein. Among approximately 410,000 distinct CDR3 sequences listed, around 15% were seen once. This clonotype came up a few times. Germline V gives CDR1 MNHNS, CDR2 SASEGT. CDR3 length: 13 amino acids. V shed 8 bases and J shed 5 bases, with 15 bases lying between them. The sample taken for sequencing was blood, either unsorted or a sorted T cell fraction (not recorded which). The chain recombines TRBV6-1 with TRBJ1-1; tentatively, D is TRBD1 (5 bases). The TCR comes from a human donor who was either an allogeneic HSCT recipient or a stem cell or donor lymphocyte infusion donor (not recorded which). It is not recorded whose cells these are; they may come from a transplant donor. CDR3 coding DNA: TGTGCCAGCGCCCGCAGGGCTGAGACTGAAGCTTTCTTT. This gives the protein CASARRAETEAFF.